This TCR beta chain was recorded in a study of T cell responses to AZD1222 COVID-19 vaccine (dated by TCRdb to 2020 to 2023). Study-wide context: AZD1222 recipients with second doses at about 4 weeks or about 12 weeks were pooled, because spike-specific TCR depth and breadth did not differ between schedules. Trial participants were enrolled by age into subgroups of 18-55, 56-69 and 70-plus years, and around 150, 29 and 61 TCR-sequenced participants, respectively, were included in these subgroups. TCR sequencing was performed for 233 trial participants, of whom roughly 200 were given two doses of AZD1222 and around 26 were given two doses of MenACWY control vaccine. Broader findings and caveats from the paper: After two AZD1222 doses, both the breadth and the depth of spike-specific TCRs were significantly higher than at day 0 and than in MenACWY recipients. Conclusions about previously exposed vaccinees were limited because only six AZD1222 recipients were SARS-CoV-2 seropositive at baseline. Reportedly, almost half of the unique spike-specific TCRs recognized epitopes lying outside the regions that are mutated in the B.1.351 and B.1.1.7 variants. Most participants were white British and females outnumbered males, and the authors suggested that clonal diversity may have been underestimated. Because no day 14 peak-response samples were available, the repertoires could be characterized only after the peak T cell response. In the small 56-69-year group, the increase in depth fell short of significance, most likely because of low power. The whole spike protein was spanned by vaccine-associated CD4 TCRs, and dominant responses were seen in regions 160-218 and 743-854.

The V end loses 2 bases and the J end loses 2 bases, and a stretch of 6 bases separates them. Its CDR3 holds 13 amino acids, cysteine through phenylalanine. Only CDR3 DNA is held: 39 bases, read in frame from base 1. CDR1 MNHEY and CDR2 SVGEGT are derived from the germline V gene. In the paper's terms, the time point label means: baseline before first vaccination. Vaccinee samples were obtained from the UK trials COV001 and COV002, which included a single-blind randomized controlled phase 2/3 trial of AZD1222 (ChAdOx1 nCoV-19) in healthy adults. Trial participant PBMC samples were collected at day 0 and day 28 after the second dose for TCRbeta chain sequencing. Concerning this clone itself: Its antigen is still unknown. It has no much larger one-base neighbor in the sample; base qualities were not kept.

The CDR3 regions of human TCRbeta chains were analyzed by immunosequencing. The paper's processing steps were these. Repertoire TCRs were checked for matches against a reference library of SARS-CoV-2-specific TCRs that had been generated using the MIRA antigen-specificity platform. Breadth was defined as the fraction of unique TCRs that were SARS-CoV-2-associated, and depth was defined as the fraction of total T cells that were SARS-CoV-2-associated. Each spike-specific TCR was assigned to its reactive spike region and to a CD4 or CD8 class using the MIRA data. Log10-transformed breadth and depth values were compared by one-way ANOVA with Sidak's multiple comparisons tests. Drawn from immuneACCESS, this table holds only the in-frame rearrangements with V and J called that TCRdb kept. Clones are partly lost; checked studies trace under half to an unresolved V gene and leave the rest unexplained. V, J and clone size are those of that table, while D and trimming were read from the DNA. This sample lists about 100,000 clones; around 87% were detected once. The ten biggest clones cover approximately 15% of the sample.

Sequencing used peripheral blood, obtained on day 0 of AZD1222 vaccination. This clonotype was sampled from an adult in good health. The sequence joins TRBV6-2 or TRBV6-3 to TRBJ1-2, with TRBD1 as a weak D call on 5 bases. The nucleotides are TGTGCCAGCAGTTACAAGGGGAACTATGGCTACACCTTC. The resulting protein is CASSYKGNYGYTF.